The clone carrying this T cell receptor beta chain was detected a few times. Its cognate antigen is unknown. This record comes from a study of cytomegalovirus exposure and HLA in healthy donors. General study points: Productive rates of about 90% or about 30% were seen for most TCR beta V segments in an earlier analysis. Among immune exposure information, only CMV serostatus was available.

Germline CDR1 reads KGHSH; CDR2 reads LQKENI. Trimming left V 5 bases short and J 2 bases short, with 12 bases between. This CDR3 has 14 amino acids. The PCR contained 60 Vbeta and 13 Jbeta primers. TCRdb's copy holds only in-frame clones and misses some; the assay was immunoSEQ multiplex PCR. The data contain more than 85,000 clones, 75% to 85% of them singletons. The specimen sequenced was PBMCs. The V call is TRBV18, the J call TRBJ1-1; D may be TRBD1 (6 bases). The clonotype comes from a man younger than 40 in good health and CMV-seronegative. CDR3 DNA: TGTGCCAGCTCAACTTCGACAGGCAACACTGAAGCTTTCTTT. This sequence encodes CASSTSTGNTEAFF. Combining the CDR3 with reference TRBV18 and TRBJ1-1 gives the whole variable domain NAGVMQNPRHLVRRRGQEARLRCSPMKGHSHVYWYRQLPEEGLKFMVYLQKENIIDESGMPKERFSAEFPKEGPSILRIQQVVRGDSAAYFCASSTSTGNTEAFFGQGTRLTVV.